Listed below are T cell receptor beta chains from one sample, sequenced in a study of blood T cells in healthy people across ages. TCRdb reanalysed the 5' RACE reads using MiXCR and keeps one entry per CDR3 protein. The table shows 600,000 to 800,000 distinct CDR3 sequences, with under 25% occurring only once. The sequencing sample was made of blood. All receptors come from a man between 65 and 85 years old in good health. Both conserved end residues are part of each CDR3. Fields, in order: clone size, V gene, J gene, D gene, CDR3 DNA, CDR3 protein. A D gene is named only where the DNA matches it firmly. Some rows mark clone size as missing; the rest say once, few, many or name a class of expanded clone.

many	TRBV4-1	TRBJ2-2	TRBD2	TGCGCCAGCAGTTCACAGGGACTAGGGATAACCGGGGAGCTGTTTTTT	CASSSQGLGITGELFF
few	TRBV4-3	TRBJ1-1	.	TGCGCCAGCAGCCAAACGACGGAAAACACTGAAGCTTTCTTT	CASSQTTENTEAFF
few	TRBV6-5	TRBJ2-4	TRBD1	TGTGCCGGCAGTTACTTGACAGGGACCAAAAACATTCAGTACTTC	CAGSYLTGTKNIQYF
.	TRBV20-1	TRBJ2-3	.	TGCAGTGCTAGAGGCGTGGGCTTCACAGATACGCAGTATTTT	CSARGVGFTDTQYF
.	TRBV5-1	TRBJ2-7	.	TGCGCCAGCAGCGTGTCAGGGAAAGGCTACGAGCAGTACTTC	CASSVSGKGYEQYF
few	TRBV18	TRBJ1-3	TRBD1	TGTGCCAGCTCATCCCCAGGGGGCGCCTCTGGAAACACCATATATTTT	CASSSPGGASGNTIYF
many	TRBV20-1	TRBJ1-3	.	TGCAGTGCTAGAGAGGAGCAAGGAAACACCATATATTTT	CSAREEQGNTIYF
.	TRBV5-1	TRBJ1-1	.	TGCGCCAGCAGCCTCGGGCCTCGAACTGAAGCTTTCTTT	CASSLGPRTEAFF
few	TRBV3-1	TRBJ2-7	.	TGTGCCAGCAGCCTAGGACGGACATCTGAGCAGTACTTC	CASSLGRTSEQYF
.	TRBV7-2	TRBJ2-3	.	TGTGCCAGCAGCTCCTACACCTTGGGCGGGGACAGACAGTATTTT	CASSSYTLGGDRQYF
.	TRBV20-1	TRBJ2-1	.	TGCAGTGCTAGAGCCCCGGAGATTGCTTCCTACAATGAGCAGTTCTTC	CSARAPEIASYNEQFF
.	TRBV12-3/TRBV12-4	TRBJ1-5	TRBD1	TGTGCCAGCAGTTTACCCGGGACAGGGCCCAATCAGCCCCAGCATTTT	CASSLPGTGPNQPQHF
few	TRBV6-4	TRBJ2-3	TRBD2	TGTGCCAGCAGTGACCTTAGCGGGAGTACGCAGTATTTT	CASSDLSGSTQYF
.	TRBV3-1	TRBJ2-1	.	TGTGCCAGCAGCCAAGCGGGAGTGAATGAGCAGTTCTTC	CASSQAGVNEQFF
.	TRBV3-1	TRBJ2-2	.	TGTGCCAGCAGCCAAGATCTCCAAGCGAACACCGGGGAGCTGTTTTTT	CASSQDLQANTGELFF
.	TRBV14	TRBJ2-3	TRBD2	TGTGCCAGCAGCCGACAACGAAGCGGGGGGACCACAGATACGCAGTATTTT	CASSRQRSGGTTDTQYF
.	TRBV12-3/TRBV12-4	TRBJ1-1	.	TGTGCCAGCAGTTCCCAGACCCAAAGTGGCACTGAAGCTTTCTTT	CASSSQTQSGTEAFF